The clone carrying this T cell receptor beta chain was seen a handful of times. The table came from immunoSEQ multiplex PCR; TCRdb's copy has only in-frame clones and leaves some out. The sample lists about 210,000 clones; 80% to 90% were seen once. The sample belongs to a study of blood T cell repertoires in COVID-19. V dropped 8 bases and J dropped 6 bases, with 16 bases sitting between them. The CDR3 sequence is 13 residues long. CDR1 is WNHNN, CDR2 SYGVQD, per germline (reference sequence). Input material: PBMCs or T cells enriched from blood (not recorded which). The origin of this receptor is a man aged 35 to 55 who had recovered from COVID-19. The J gene is TRBJ1-1, the V gene TRBV10-1, with D hard to call. CDR3 sequence reads: CASAPRVDSEAFF. CDR3 bases: TGCGCCAGCGCCCCCCGGGTCGATTCTGAAGCTTTCTTT.